The clone carrying this T cell receptor beta chain has a single count. This sample is drawn from a study of T-cell reconstitution after alpha-beta-depleted transplantation in children. The CDR3 consists of 15 residues. Germline V gene lookup returns CDR1 SNHLY and CDR2 FYNNEI. Trimming stripped 7 bases from V and 6 bases from J, with 19 bases between. The library targeted TCRbeta and was prepared with unique molecular identifiers. TCRdb independently ran MiXCR on the PCR reads; one entry per CDR3 protein. Found here are 380,000 or so distinct CDR3 sequences, about an eighth of them singletons; the top ten hold around 4%.

The specimen was PBMCs, collected from the stem cell graft. This chain uses TRBV2 with TRBJ1-5; D remains unclear. The TCR comes from a human donor who donated a stem cell graft to a child with Fanconi anemia. CDR3 coding DNA: TGTGCCAGCAATCCCGACGAGGTTGGCGGTCAGCCCCAGCATTTT. It specifies CASNPDEVGGQPQHF.